This T cell receptor (beta chain) was found in a study of blood T cell repertoires in COVID-19. The germline V gene encodes CDR1 MNHEY and CDR2 SVGAGI. The CDR3 length is 16 residues. V gave up 2 bases and J gave up 11 bases, with 21 bases separating them. Repertoires were generated with immunoSEQ multiplex PCR, while TCRdb's copy carries only in-frame clones and drops some. Among 290,000 or so clones listed, around 84% were seen once. Material for sequencing was PBMCs or T cells enriched from blood (not recorded which). The receptor's source is a man aged 35 to 55 who had been exposed to COVID-19. The chain links TRBV6-5 to TRBJ1-4; D gene ambiguous. For the CDR3, the DNA is TGTGCCAGCAGTTACCAGTCAGCCTCCCCGGGTAGGAAACTGTTTTTT. This gives the protein CASSYQSASPGRKLFF.